This TCR beta chain was found in a study of T cells in Graves' hyperthyroidism and ophthalmopathy. Trimming took 1 base from V and 5 from J, leaving 10 bases between them. The CDR3 is 14 residues long. Template material for amplifying TCR beta CDR3 regions consisted of RNA transcripts. First-round RT-PCR of the TCR CDR3 relied on the HTBI primer set. One entry per CDR3 protein, called by TCRdb with MiXCR from the multiplex PCR reads. The data contain 490,000 or so distinct CDR3 sequences, about 15% of them singletons. V is TRBV12-3 or TRBV12-4 and J is TRBJ2-3; D remains ambiguous. This receptor was identified in a woman aged 25 to 39 with Graves' ophthalmopathy. Sequenced: blood. CDR3 residues: CASSLVPEGDTQYF. The CDR3 DNA reads TGTGCCAGCAGTTTAGTACCGGAAGGAGATACGCAGTATTTT.